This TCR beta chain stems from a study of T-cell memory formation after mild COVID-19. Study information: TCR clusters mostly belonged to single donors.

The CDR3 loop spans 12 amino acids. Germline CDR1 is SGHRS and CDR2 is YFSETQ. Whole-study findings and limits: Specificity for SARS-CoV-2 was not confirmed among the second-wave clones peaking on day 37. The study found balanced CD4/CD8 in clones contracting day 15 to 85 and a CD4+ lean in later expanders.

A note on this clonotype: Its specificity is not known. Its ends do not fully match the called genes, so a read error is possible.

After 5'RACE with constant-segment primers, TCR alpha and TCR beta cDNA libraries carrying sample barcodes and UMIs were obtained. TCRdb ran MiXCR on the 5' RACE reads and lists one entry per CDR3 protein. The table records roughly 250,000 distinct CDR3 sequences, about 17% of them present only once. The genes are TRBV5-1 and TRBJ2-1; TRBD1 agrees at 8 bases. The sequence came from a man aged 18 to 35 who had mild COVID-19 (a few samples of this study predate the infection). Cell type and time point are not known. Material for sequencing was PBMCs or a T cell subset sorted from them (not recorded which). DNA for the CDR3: TGCGCCAGCAGCCCGACGGGGCAGGGGGCAGGCTTC. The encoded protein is CASSPTGQGAGF.